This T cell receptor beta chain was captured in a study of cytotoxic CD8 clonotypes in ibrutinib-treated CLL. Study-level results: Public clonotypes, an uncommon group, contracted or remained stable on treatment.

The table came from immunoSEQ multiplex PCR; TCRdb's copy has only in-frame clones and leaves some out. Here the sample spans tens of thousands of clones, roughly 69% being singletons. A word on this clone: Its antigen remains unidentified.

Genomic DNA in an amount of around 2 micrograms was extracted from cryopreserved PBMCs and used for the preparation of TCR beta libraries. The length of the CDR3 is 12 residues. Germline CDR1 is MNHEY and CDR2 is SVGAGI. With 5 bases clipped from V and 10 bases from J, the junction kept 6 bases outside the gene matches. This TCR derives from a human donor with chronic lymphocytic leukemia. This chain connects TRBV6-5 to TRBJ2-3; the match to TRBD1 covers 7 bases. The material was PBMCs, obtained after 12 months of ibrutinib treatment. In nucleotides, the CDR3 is TGTGCCAGCAGTACAGGGGTAGGGGCGCAGTATTTT. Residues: CASSTGVGAQYF.